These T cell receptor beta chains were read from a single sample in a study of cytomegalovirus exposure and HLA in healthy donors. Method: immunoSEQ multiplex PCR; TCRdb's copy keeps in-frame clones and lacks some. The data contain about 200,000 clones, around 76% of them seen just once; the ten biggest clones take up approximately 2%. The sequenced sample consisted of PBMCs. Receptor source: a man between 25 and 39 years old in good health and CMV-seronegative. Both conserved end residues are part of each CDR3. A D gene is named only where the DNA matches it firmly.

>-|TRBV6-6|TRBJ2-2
CASMDGSYTGELFF
TGTGCCAGCATGGACGGGAGCTACACCGGGGAGCTGTTTTTT
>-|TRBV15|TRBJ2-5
CATSRTGAETQYF
TGTGCCACCAGCAGAACGGGAGCAGAGACCCAGTACTTC
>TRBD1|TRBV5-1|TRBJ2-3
CASGTTQGTDTQYF
TGCGCCAGCGGAACCACACAGGGGACAGATACGCAGTATTTT
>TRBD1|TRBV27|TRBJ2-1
CASSSTGTGAEQFF
TGTGCCAGCAGTTCCACCGGGACAGGGGCTGAGCAGTTCTTC
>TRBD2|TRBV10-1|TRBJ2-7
CASSEGPSGNSYEQYF
TGCGCCAGCAGTGAGGGGCCTAGCGGGAACTCCTACGAGCAGTACTTC
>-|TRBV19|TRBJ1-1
CASTTGLINTEAFF
TGTGCCAGTACCACCGGACTGATAAACACTGAAGCTTTCTTT
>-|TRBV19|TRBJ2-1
CASSMGSGETSYNEQFF
TGTGCCAGTAGTATGGGGTCGGGGGAGACCTCCTACAATGAGCAGTTCTTC
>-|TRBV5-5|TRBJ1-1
CASSSTFQELNTEAFF
TGTGCCAGCAGCTCGACCTTTCAGGAACTGAACACTGAAGCTTTCTTT
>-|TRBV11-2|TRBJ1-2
CASSSRQLYGYTF
TGTGCCAGCAGCTCCAGACAGCTCTATGGCTACACCTTC
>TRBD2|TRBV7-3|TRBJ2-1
CASSLASGPRSSYNEQFF
TGTGCCAGCAGCTTGGCTAGCGGCCCCAGAAGCTCCTACAATGAGCAGTTCTTC